A selection of T cell receptor beta chains follows, all from one sample in a study of T cell repertoires in MIS-A myocarditis. Sequenced by immunoSEQ multiplex PCR; TCRdb stores in-frame clones only, minus some. The sample yields about 10,000 clones, about 89% seen once. The sequenced sample was thoracic lymph node tissue obtained at autopsy. The receptors were sampled from a man aged 18 to 29 with fulminant myocarditis from multisystem inflammatory syndrome in adults (MIS-A) after COVID-19. CDR3s include the opening cysteine and the closing phenylalanine or tryptophan. The D gene is left open where the match is weak. Only some rows state a clone size, as once, few, many or a class for expanded clones.

D	V	J	size	DNA	CDR3
.	TRBV6-5	TRBJ2-3	.	TGTGCCAGCGAGTCTGTGGGGGATAGCACAGATACGCAGTATTTT	CASESVGDSTDTQYF
.	TRBV9	TRBJ1-1	.	TGTGCCAGCAGCGTGGGCCCATCCCTGAACACTGAAGCTTTCTTT	CASSVGPSLNTEAFF
.	TRBV27	TRBJ2-3	few	TGTGCCAGCAGTTTATCGGGACACTCCTCTAGCACAGATACGCAGTATTTT	CASSLSGHSSSTDTQYF
.	TRBV6-2/TRBV6-3	TRBJ1-1	.	TGTGCCAGCAGTTACCAAAGGGTTACTGAAGCTTTCTTT	CASSYQRVTEAFF
.	TRBV3-1/TRBV3-2	TRBJ2-7	.	TGTGCCAGCAGTATTGGAGACGAGCAGTACTTC	CASSIGDEQYF
.	TRBV7-9	TRBJ1-1	.	TGTGCCAGCAGCTCGATCCGTATAAACACTGAAGCTTTCTTT	CASSSIRINTEAFF
.	TRBV2	TRBJ1-2	.	TGTGCCAGCAGTTACGCGGGGGCCGGGGCCTACACCTTC	CASSYAGAGAYTF
TRBD1	TRBV7-2	TRBJ1-4	.	TGTGCCAGCAGCCCGGGACAGACGTTAAATGAAAAACTGTTTTTT	CASSPGQTLNEKLFF
.	TRBV30	TRBJ1-1	few	TGTGCCTGGTTAAGGACGGTCGCTGAAGCTTTCTTT	CAWLRTVAEAFF
.	TRBV10-1	TRBJ1-1	few	TGCGCCAGCCCAGGGCGGAGCACTGAAGCTTTCTTT	CASPGRSTEAFF
.	TRBV7-3	TRBJ2-1	.	TGTGCCAGCAGCTTAAACCCGACCCCTACGCGAAATGAGCAGTTCTTC	CASSLNPTPTRNEQFF
.	TRBV11-2	TRBJ1-2	.	TGTGCCAGCAGCTTAGAGTATTCGGGAGGCTACACCTTC	CASSLEYSGGYTF
TRBD1	TRBV28	TRBJ1-6	.	TGTGCCAGCAGTTTAATGACAGGGGGCGTAGGATCACCCCTCCACTTT	CASSLMTGGVGSPLHF
.	TRBV7-6	TRBJ2-1	.	TGTGCCAGCAGCTTGAATCCCCGAGCCCCCGAGCAGTTCTTC	CASSLNPRAPEQFF
TRBD1	TRBV2	TRBJ1-4	.	TGTGCCAGCAGAAACCCATTGGACAGGGATGATGAAAAACTGTTTTTT	CASRNPLDRDDEKLFF